One sample yielded the 17 T cell receptor beta chains listed below, sequenced in a study of blood T cell repertoires in COVID-19. Some clones are missing from TCRdb's copy, which holds only in-frame ones; the method was immunoSEQ multiplex PCR. The table records 72,000 or so clones, more than 80% of them present only once. The specimen sequenced was peripheral blood. These receptors all come from a woman of 80 years or more with active or convalescent COVID-19.

This chain links TRBV5-4 with TRBJ1-4, with 7 nucleotides matching TRBD1. Trimming removed 5 bases from V and 1 base from J; junction bases left unmatched: 5. Germline V gene data show CDR1 as SGHNT and CDR2 as YYREEE (reference sequence). There are 15 residues in the CDR3. The CDR3 DNA sequence: TGTGCCAGCAGTTCAAACAGGGGAACTAATGAAAAACTGTTTTTT. Translation gives CASSSNRGTNEKLFF.

This clone was recorded a few times. CDR3 loop: CASSPSWSPYNEQFF. CDR3 in DNA: TGTGCCAGCAGTCCCAGCTGGAGCCCCTACAATGAGCAGTTCTTC. This sequence joins TRBV27 and TRBJ2-1; D ambiguous. The germline V and J ends were trimmed by 5 bases and 2 bases, with 13 bases remaining between them. The CDR3 is 15 residues long. Germline CDR1 MNHEY, CDR2 SMNVEV (reference sequence).

The V call is TRBV7-6, the J call TRBJ2-5, with 11 bases identical to TRBD2. Germline-derived CDR1 and CDR2 are SGHVS and FNYEAQ. The CDR3 is 17 amino acids. J lost 1 base, V lost 1 base, and 5 bases had no gene match. Here the CDR3 DNA reads TGTGCCAGCAGCTTAGTTTCGACTAGCGGGGCCCAAGAGACCCAGTACTTC. This encodes CASSLVSTSGAQETQYF.

This sequence joins TRBV27 and TRBJ2-2; 7 bases are shared with TRBD2. Germline loops: CDR1 MNHEY, CDR2 SMNVEV (reference sequence). The CDR3 has 14 residues. V was pared by 7 bases and J by 7 bases, with 9 bases of the junction left unmatched. The chain's CDR3 is CASTDQRGNGELFF. As DNA, the CDR3 is TGTGCCAGCACCGACCAGCGGGGCAACGGGGAGCTGTTTTTT.

This clone was detected only once. The V gene is TRBV12-2, the J gene TRBJ1-5; the table names TRBD1, a call not compared with the DNA. TRBV12-2 is classified as a pseudogene. The CDR3 is made up of 15 amino acids. CDR3: CASRPPGTRNQPQHF. The DNA of the CDR3 is TGTGCAAGTCGCCCCCCCGGGACAAGAAATCAGCCCCAGCATTTT.

V is TRBV5-1 and J is TRBJ2-2, with D tentatively TRBD1 (6 bases). The germline V and J ends were trimmed by 3 bases and 6 bases, with 12 bases remaining between them. The CDR3 has 14 amino acids. Germline lookup yields CDR1 SGHRS and CDR2 YFSETQ. In nucleotides, the CDR3 is TGCGCCAGCAGCTACGCCGGGACACCCGGGGAGCTGTTTTTT. Residues: CASSYAGTPGELFF.

The CDR3 region has the DNA TGCGCCAGCAGCCAAGAAAGCGGTCTAGCGGGGAGGGAGACCCAGTACTTC. Protein: CASSQESGLAGRETQYF. The chain carries TRBV4-1 and TRBJ2-5, with 9 bases fitting TRBD2. CDR3 length equals 17 residues. Germline V gene lookup returns CDR1 MGHRA and CDR2 YSYEKL. The V gene end was trimmed by 0 bases and the J gene end by 5 bases; junction bases not matched to a gene: 10.

A single count supports this clone. V is TRBV29-1 and J is TRBJ1-2, with 7 bases fitting TRBD1. This CDR3 has 13 amino acids. CDR1 and CDR2 (germline): SQVTM, ANQGSEA. The V gene end was trimmed by 5 bases and the J gene end by 3 bases; junction bases not matched to a gene: 6. The DNA for the CDR3 is TGCAGCGTTCTTGACAGGGCGGACTATGGCTACACCTTC. This gives the protein CSVLDRADYGYTF.

The gene calls are TRBV15 and TRBJ1-5; perhaps TRBD1 as D (6 bases). Trimming took off 0 bases at V and 1 base at J, with 13 bases between the two ends. Germline V gene sequence: CDR1 LNHNV, CDR2 YYDKDF (reference sequence). This CDR3 is built from 17 residues. Here the CDR3 reads CATSRERPGESNQPQHF. In DNA, the CDR3 is TGTGCCACCAGCAGAGAACGTCCAGGGGAAAGCAATCAGCCCCAGCATTTT.

The rearrangement uses TRBV10-3 and TRBJ1-3; 9 positions match TRBD1. The CDR3 consists of 17 residues. CDR1 and CDR2 (germline): ENHRY, SYGVKD. The ends lost 0 bases at V and 6 bases at J; junction bases unmatched: 9. CDR3 nucleotides: TGTGCCATCAGTGAGTCACAGGGGGCCCCGAAGGCAAACACCATATATTTT. Translated, it gives CAISESQGAPKANTIYF.

In its sample, this clone was seen once. This rearrangement joins TRBV11-2 to TRBJ1-6, with a tentative D call TRBD1 (6 bases). V was clipped by 5 bases and J by 1 base, with 15 bases between them. Germline lookup yields CDR1 SGHAT and CDR2 FQNNGV. The CDR3 covers 17 residues. The CDR3 bases are TGTGCCAGCAGCGGGACAACAGGGTTTTCCTATAATTCACCCCTCCACTTT. Protein: CASSGTTGFSYNSPLHF.

The V gene is TRBV6-5, the J gene TRBJ2-5, with a possible D match to TRBD2 (5 bases). Trimming took 2 bases from V and 2 from J, leaving 12 bases between them. The germline CDR1 and CDR2 sequences are MNHEY and SVGAGI. The CDR3 loop spans 15 amino acids. This chain's CDR3 is CASSYRSGIQETQYF. The CDR3 DNA reads TGTGCCAGCAGTTACAGGTCGGGGATACAAGAGACCCAGTACTTC.

This clone came up a few times. V usage is TRBV5-1 and J usage is TRBJ1-2, with 10 bases identical to TRBD1. CDR3 size: 15 residues. Trimming took 1 base from V and 4 from J; bases not matched to a gene: 4. From germline, CDR1 is SGHRS and CDR2 YFSETQ. The DNA of the CDR3 is TGCGCCAGCAGCTTGTCTGGGACAGGGGTCTATGGCTACACCTTC. Protein product: CASSLSGTGVYGYTF.

J is TRBJ2-6 and V is TRBV27, with TRBD1 matching over 8 bases. The length of the CDR3 is 18 residues. Germline assignment: CDR1 MNHEY and CDR2 SMNVEV (reference sequence). The junction had 10 bases not matched to a gene; V was cut back by 4 bases and J by 2 bases. CDR3 sequence reads: CASSSPGQGFTGANVLTF. The CDR3 DNA reads as TGTGCCAGCAGTTCCCCCGGACAGGGTTTCACTGGGGCCAACGTCCTGACTTTC.

DNA of the CDR3: TGTGCCAGCAGTCACTTGTATGGCTACACCTTC. Its translation: CASSHLYGYTF. The V and J genes are TRBV12-3 or TRBV12-4 and TRBJ1-2; the D is unclear. The CDR3 contains 11 residues. Trimming cost V 5 bases and J 5 bases, with 6 bases left between them.

The rearrangement joins TRBV29-1 to TRBJ2-5; D might be TRBD2 (5 bases). The V gene's germline CDR1 is SQVTM and CDR2 ANQGSEA. V was trimmed by 1 base and J by 5 bases, leaving 11 bases between them. The CDR3 is 13 amino acids. This chain's CDR3 is CSVEVGGGETQYF. The CDR3 coding sequence is TGCAGCGTTGAAGTAGGTGGCGGGGAGACCCAGTACTTC.

The V gene is TRBV7-9, the J gene TRBJ1-5; 7 positions match TRBD1. The CDR3 consists of 17 residues. The J segment lost 3 bases and the V segment lost 2 bases, leaving 10 bases of the junction unmatched. Germline CDR1 SEHNR, CDR2 FQNEAQ (reference sequence). The CDR3 loop is CASSLTSVGTDNQPQHF. CDR3 coding DNA: TGTGCCAGCAGCTTAACCTCGGTGGGGACAGACAATCAGCCCCAGCATTTT.